This T cell receptor beta chain is from a study of blood T cell repertoires in COVID-19 (dated by TCRdb to between 2020 and 2021). About the study as a whole: Samples from collaborators originated in the United States, Italy and Spain and spanned both the acute and convalescent phases of COVID-19. Deeply sampled blood TCRbeta repertoires from subjects exposed to, actively infected with, or recovered from COVID-19 were included in the dataset. The material from the prospective study consisted of cDNA or gDNA derived from T cells, B-cell-depleted T cells, or PBMCs. The repertoires were released in a freely available public database intended as a resource for research on the immune response to SARS-CoV-2. The sample metadata nearly always contained a de-identified subject ID, COVID-19 status, age in years and sex. Where available, HLA class I and class II types were taken from metadata supplied by the sample provider and were not determined by assay-based typing. Samples were obtained from the ongoing ImmuneRACE study (first 160 participants) and from 1,254 subjects provided by 6 global collaborators. Overall study results and their limits: How much clinical and demographic metadata was included differed by source and by participant, and the metadata was provided uncurated.

A note on this clone: Its antigen remains undetermined. Base qualities were left out, and no much larger clone turns up one base away.

From the cysteine up to the phenylalanine, the CDR3 has a length of 15 residues. Only CDR3 DNA is held: 45 bases, read in frame from base 1. The germline V gene encodes CDR1 LNHDA and CDR2 SQIVND (reference sequence). V loses 9 bases of germline sequence and J loses 1 base, and the interval between the two ends is 16 bases. In the prospective study, participants were about 18 to 100 years old, resided in about 25 geographic areas of the United States, and were enrolled through a virtual design. In the prospective study, cohorts were assigned on the basis of participant-reported clinical history obtained from a screening survey and a study questionnaire. In the prospective study, whole blood, serum and a nasopharyngeal or oropharyngeal swab were collected from each participant by mobile phlebotomists. Additional blood draws and questionnaires over an approximately two-month period could optionally be provided by prospective study participants. Before DNA extraction, blood samples from the prospective study were shipped at room temperature or frozen.

The immunoSEQ Assay, a bias-controlled multiplex PCR, was used to amplify TCRbeta CDR3 regions from genomic DNA. As for how the authors treated the data: The number of nucleated cells in each sample was estimated from the amplification of reference gene primers within the assay. To quantify the absolute abundance of each unique TCRbeta CDR3 rearrangement, sequence reads were collapsed and filtered. For each sample, productive Simpson clonality was calculated as the square root of Simpson's diversity index over productive rearrangements. TCRdb holds this immuneACCESS table with in-frame rearrangements only. Some clones are missing; in checked studies, unresolved V genes explain under half, and the rest has no known cause. That table furnishes V, J and clone size, whereas the DNA furnished D and trimming. This sample comprises fewer than 200,000 clones, roughly 82% of them detected only once. The ten largest account for under 6.5% of the sample.

The sequencing input was PBMCs or T cells enriched from blood (not recorded which). The receptor was isolated from a woman aged 55-69 years with acute COVID-19. The chain is assembled from TRBV19 and TRBJ1-3; there is no confident call for the D gene. The sequenced DNA is TGTGCCAGCTCCCTCAGAGGTGAATCTGGAAACACCATATATTTT. This is translated as CASSLRGESGNTIYF.